This T cell receptor (beta chain) comes out of a study of shared clonotypes between healthy human individuals. Study conclusions and caveats: Limitation of the genetic and exposure-history diversity represented came from the few donors.

Adult Caucasians living in Nashville, Tennessee made up all of the donors. As concerns this clone: What it binds is unknown.

The study ran the assay at deep level. Per the original methods: As immunoSEQ supplied junction-only sequences (without quality scores), filtering differed. Clones were sequenced by immunoSEQ multiplex PCR, and TCRdb holds only the in-frame ones, with some missing. That table gives V, J and clone size, and the DNA gave D and trimming. The repertoire consists of fewer than 500,000 clones, with roughly 79% occurring once and the leading ten covering about an eighth. The germline gives CDR1 MNHNY, CDR2 SVGAGI (reference sequence). V lost 2 bases and J 3 bases, leaving 14 bases between the germline ends. This CDR3 comprises 16 residues.

Sequences were obtained from PBMCs. This receptor was taken from a middle-aged woman in good health. Some clones in this sample may be carry-over from other donors' samples. The V call is TRBV6-6, the J call TRBJ1-5; D is undetermined. The CDR3 region is CASSYPDSRDNQPQHF. CDR3 nucleotides: TGTGCCAGCAGTTACCCCGACTCTCGGGACAATCAGCCCCAGCATTTT.